A single TCR beta chain is shown here with its context. The data were taken from a study of blood T cell repertoires in COVID-19. Germline CDR1 MNHNS, CDR2 SASEGT. V lost 3 bases to trimming and J lost 6 bases, with 11 bases between them. This CDR3 comprises 13 residues. Measured with immunoSEQ multiplex PCR; TCRdb has only the in-frame clones, and not every one. The profile covers roughly 200,000 clones, with less than 90% appearing a single time and about 3.3% taken by the ten largest. What was sequenced was PBMCs or T cells enriched from blood (not recorded which). The J gene is TRBJ1-1, the V gene TRBV6-1; D gene unclear. The receptor was isolated from a woman in her twenties or thirties who had been exposed to COVID-19. This CDR3 is CASSDQVFAEAFF. DNA for the CDR3: TGTGCCAGCAGTGACCAGGTGTTCGCTGAAGCTTTCTTT.